This TCR beta chain was recorded in a study of cytomegalovirus exposure and HLA in healthy donors. Study-wide points: Reportedly, cytomegalovirus status was diagnosed with high sensitivity and specificity.

Both 60 Vbeta primers and 13 Jbeta primers went into the PCR. Sequenced by immunoSEQ multiplex PCR; TCRdb stores in-frame clones only, minus some. The repertoire holds 200,000 to 250,000 clones, with around 80% as singletons. Remarks on this clone: The antigen remains undetermined.

Germline V gene lookup returns CDR1 SGHNT and CDR2 YYREEE (reference sequence). J was trimmed by 5 bases and V by 2 bases; bases with no gene match: 8. This CDR3 comprises 16 residues. Sequencing was done on a sample of PBMCs. This sequence originates from a woman aged 55-69 years in good health and CMV-seropositive. The J gene is TRBJ2-5, the V gene TRBV5-4, with 11 bases fitting TRBD1. The CDR3: CASSLTGTGGKETQYF. The CDR3 DNA reads as TGTGCCAGCAGCTTAACCGGGACAGGGGGAAAGGAGACCCAGTACTTC.